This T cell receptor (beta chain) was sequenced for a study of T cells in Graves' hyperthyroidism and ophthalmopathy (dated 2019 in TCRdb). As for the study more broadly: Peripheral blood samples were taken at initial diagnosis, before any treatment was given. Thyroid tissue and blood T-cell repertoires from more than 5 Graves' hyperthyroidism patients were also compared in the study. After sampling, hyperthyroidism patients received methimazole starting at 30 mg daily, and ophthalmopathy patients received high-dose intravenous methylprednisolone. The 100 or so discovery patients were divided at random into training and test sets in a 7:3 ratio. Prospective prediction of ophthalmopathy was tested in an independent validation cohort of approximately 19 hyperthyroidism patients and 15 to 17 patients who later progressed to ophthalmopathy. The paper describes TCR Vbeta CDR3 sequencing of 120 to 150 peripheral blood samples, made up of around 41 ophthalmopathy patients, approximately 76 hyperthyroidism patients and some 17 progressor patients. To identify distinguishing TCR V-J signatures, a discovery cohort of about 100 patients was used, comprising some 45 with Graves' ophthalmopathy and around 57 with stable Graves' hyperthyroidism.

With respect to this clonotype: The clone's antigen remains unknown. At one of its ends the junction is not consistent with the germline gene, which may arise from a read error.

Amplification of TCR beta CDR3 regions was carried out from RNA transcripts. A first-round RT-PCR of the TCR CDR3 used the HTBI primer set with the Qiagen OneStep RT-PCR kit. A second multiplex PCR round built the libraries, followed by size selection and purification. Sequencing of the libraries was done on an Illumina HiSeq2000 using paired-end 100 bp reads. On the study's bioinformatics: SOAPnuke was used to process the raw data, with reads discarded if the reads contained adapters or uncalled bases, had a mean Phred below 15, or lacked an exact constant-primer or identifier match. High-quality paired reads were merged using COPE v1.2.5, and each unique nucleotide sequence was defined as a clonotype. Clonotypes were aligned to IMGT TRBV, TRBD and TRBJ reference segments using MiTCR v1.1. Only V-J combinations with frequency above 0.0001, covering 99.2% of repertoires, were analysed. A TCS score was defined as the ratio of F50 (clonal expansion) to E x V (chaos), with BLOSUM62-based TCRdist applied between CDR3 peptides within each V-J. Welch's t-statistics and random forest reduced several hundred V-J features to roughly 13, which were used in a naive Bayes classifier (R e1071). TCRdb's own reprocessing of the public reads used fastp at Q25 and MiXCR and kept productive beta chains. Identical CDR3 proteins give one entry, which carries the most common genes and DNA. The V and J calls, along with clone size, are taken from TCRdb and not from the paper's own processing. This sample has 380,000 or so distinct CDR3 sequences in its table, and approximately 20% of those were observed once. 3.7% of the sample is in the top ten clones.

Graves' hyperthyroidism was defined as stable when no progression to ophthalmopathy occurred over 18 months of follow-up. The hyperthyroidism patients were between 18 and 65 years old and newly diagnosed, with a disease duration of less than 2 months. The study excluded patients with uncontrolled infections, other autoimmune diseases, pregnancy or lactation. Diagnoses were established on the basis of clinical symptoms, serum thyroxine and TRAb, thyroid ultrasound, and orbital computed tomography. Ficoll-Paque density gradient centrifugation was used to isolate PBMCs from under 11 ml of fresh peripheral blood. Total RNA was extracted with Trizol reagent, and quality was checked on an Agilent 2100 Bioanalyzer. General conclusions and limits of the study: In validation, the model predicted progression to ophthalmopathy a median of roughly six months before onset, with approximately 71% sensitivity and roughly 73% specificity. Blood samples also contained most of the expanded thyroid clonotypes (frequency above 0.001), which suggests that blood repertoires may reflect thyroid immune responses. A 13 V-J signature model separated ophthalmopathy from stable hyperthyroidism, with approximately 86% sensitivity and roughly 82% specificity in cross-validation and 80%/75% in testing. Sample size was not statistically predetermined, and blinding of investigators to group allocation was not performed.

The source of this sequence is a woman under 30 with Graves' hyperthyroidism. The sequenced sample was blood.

At the DNA level, the sequence is TGTGCCAGCAGCGGCCAGTTGAACACTGAAGCTTGCTTT. This gives the protein CASSGQLNTEACF. The V gene is TRBV7-3 and the J gene is TRBJ1-1, with the D gene uncertain. From the cysteine through the phenylalanine, the CDR3 covers 13 amino acids. Left in the record is the CDR3 DNA by itself, 39 bases read in frame from the first base. Based on the germline V gene, the CDR1 and CDR2 sequences are SGHTA and FQGTGA.